Listed below are T cell receptor beta chains from one sample, sequenced in a study of PD-1 and CTLA-4 blockade in melanoma. Sequenced by immunoSEQ multiplex PCR; TCRdb stores in-frame clones only, minus some. The sample yields more than 25,000 clones, 85% to 90% seen once. This material consisted of CD8+ T cells from peripheral blood, taken before anti-PD-1 treatment. The receptor set was obtained from a human donor with melanoma. The CDR3 runs from the conserved cysteine through the conserved F or W.

TRBV6-6,TRBJ1-2,CASSYPGGVGYGYTF
TRBV30,TRBJ1-1,CAWSPAGNTEAFF
TRBV9,TRBJ2-7,CASSVTSGAPYEQYF
TRBV7-2,TRBJ2-5,CASSLEMANQETQYF
TRBV4-1,TRBJ1-5,CASSLQANQPQHF
TRBV4-1,TRBJ2-7,CASSQELEGRGPYEQYF
TRBV19,TRBJ1-6,CASSEGQGYNSPLHF
TRBV4-1,TRBJ2-3,CASSQDPADTQYF
TRBV7-9,TRBJ2-4,CASTGGGENIQYF
TRBV15,TRBJ2-1,CATSRDASSGTNEQFF
TRBV20-1,TRBJ1-1,CSALGQPEAFF
TRBV7-9,TRBJ1-6,CASASSGQGDSPLHF
TRBV2,TRBJ2-7,CASKKGISYEQYF
TRBV9,TRBJ2-3,CASSAGQAKQYF
TRBV6-5,TRBJ2-7,CASSPGTHEQYF
TRBV6-5,TRBJ2-3,CASSQSGASTDTQYF
TRBV27,TRBJ1-3,CASSPSSGNTIYF
TRBV7-8,TRBJ2-3,CASRRDLEPDTQYF
TRBV6-1,TRBJ1-5,CASSELGIPPQHF
TRBV19,TRBJ1-5,CASTETSNQPQHF
TRBV7-9,TRBJ1-4,CASTGQGTEKLFF
TRBV27,TRBJ1-1,CASSWDRSTEAFF
TRBV6-5,TRBJ1-4,CASSPVGLNEKLFF
TRBV29-1,TRBJ1-1,CSVNVYNTEAFF
TRBV2,TRBJ1-4,CASIERGGTFHEKLFF
TRBV7-9,TRBJ2-7,CASSGFSSYEQYF
TRBV7-9,TRBJ2-3,CASTLQGTDTQYF
TRBV5-8,TRBJ2-5,CASSLGQGGRETQYF
TRBV28,TRBJ1-1,CATASWRMNTEAFF
TRBV24-1,TRBJ2-5,CATSDFQDAETQYF
TRBV14,TRBJ2-1,CASSQDRLDSYNEQFF
TRBV6-6,TRBJ1-5,CASTPLLDSNQPQHF
TRBV6-5,TRBJ2-2,CASSPLAGETGELFF
TRBV27,TRBJ2-7,CASSSTGDSSYEQYF
TRBV11-3,TRBJ2-5,CASSPGVSQETQYF
TRBV2,TRBJ2-1,CASSEAGGPNEQFF
TRBV11-2,TRBJ2-1,CASSLAFYNEQFF
TRBV27,TRBJ1-1,CASSFVGNTEAFF
TRBV11-2,TRBJ2-7,CASSLVAGGIYEQYF
TRBV7-8,TRBJ2-3,CASSEDWAPDTQYF
TRBV7-3,TRBJ2-2,CASSPYLNTGELFF